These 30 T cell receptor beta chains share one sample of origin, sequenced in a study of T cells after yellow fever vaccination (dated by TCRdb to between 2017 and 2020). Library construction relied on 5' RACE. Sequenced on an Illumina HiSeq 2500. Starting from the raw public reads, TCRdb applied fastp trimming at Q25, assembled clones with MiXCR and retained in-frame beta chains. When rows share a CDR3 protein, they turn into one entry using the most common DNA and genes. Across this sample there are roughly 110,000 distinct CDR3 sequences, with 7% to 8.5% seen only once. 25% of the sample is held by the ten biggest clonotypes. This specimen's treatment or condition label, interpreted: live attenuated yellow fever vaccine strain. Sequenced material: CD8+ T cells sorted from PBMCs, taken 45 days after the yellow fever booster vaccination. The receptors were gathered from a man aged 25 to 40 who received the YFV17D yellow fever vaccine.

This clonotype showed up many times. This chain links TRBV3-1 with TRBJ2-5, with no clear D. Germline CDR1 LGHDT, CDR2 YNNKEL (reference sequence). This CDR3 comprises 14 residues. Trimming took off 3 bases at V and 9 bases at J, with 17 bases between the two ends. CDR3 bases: TGTGCCAGCAGCCAGGAGATCCCTAATGAGGCCCAGTACTTC. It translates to CASSQEIPNEAQYF.

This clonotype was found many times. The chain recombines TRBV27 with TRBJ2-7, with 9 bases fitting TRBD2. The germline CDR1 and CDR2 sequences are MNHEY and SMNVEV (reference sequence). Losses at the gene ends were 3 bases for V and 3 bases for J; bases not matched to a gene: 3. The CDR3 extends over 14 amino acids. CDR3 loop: CASSLTSGHYEQYF. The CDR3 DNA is TGTGCCAGCAGTTTGACTAGCGGTCACTACGAGCAGTACTTC.

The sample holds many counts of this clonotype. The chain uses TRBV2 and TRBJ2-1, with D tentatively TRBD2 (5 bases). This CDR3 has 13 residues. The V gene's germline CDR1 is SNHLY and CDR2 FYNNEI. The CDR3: CGTNGRADNEQFF. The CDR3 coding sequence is TGTGGCACAAATGGGCGGGCCGACAATGAGCAGTTCTTC.

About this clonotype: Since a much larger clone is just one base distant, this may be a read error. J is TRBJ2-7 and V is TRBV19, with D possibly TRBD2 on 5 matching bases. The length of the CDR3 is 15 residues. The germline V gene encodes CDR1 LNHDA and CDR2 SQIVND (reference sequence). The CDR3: CASSIFQSGSCEQYF. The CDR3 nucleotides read TGTGCCAGTAGTATCTTCCAGAGCGGCTCCTGCGAGCAGTACTTC.

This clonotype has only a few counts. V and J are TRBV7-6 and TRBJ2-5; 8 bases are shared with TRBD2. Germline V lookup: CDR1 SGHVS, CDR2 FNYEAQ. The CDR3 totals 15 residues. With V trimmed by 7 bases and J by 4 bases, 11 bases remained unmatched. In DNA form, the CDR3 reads TGTGCCAGCACCCCGGAGGCGGGAGGAGGAGAGACCCAGTACTTC. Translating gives CASTPEAGGGETQYF.

CDR3 nucleotide sequence: TGTGCCTGGAGTGTCCCAGGGATCACAGATACGCAGTATTTT. Amino acid sequence: CAWSVPGITDTQYF. The chain joins TRBV30 to TRBJ2-3; D may be TRBD1 (5 bases). Germline loops: CDR1 GTSNPN, CDR2 SVGIG (reference sequence). Trimming stripped 0 bases from V and 2 bases from J, with 9 bases between. This CDR3 region has 14 residues.

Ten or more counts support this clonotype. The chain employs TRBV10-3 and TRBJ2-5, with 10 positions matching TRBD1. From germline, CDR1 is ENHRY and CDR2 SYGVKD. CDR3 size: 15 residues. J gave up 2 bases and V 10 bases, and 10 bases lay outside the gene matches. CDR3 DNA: TGTGCCACCTCACCCGGGACAGGGGAACAAGAGACCCAGTACTTC. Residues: CATSPGTGEQETQYF.

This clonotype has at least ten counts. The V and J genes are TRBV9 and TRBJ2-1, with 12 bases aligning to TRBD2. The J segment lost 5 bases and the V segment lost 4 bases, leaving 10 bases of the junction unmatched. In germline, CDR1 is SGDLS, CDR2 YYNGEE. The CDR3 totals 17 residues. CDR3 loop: CASSPPGGLAGNNEQFF. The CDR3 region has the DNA TGTGCCAGCAGCCCCCCAGGAGGACTAGCGGGAAACAATGAGCAGTTCTTC.

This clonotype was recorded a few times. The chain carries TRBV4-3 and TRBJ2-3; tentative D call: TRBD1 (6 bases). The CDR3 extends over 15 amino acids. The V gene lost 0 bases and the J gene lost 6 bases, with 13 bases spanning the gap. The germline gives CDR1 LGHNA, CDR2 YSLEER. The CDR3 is CASSQDGGRTDTQYF. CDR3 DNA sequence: TGCGCCAGCAGCCAAGATGGGGGCCGAACCGATACGCAGTATTTT.

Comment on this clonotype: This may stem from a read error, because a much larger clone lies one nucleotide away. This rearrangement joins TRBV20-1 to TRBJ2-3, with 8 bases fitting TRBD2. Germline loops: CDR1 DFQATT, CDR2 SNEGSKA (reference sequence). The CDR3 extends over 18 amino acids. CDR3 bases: TGCAGTGCTAGTGGGCTTAGCGGGACGGAACCCAGCATAGATACGCAGTATTTT. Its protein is CSASGLSGTEPSIDTQYF.

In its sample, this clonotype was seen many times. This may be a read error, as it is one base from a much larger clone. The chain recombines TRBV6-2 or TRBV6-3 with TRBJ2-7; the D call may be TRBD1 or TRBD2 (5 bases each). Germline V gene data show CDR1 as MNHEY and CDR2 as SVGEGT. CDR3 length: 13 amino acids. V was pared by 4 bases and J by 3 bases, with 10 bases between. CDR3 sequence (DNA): TGTGCCAGCAGTTCCAGCGGACACTACGAGCAGTACTTC. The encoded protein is CASSSSGHYEQYF.

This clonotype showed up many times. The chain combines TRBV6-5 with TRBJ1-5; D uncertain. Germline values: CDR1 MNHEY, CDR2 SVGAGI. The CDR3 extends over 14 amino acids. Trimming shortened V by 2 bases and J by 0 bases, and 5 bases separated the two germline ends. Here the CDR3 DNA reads TGTGCCAGCAGTTACAGAGGTAGCAATCAGCCCCAGCATTTT. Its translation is CASSYRGSNQPQHF.

In DNA form, the CDR3 reads TGTGCCAGCAGTTTTGTGAGGGCAGGGCAAAGGGACACTGAAGCTTTCTTT. As protein: CASSFVRAGQRDTEAFF. The chain uses TRBV12-3 or TRBV12-4 and TRBJ1-1; D might be TRBD1 (5 bases). The V end was cut by 3 bases, the J end by 3 bases, with 20 bases between. This CDR3 has 17 residues.

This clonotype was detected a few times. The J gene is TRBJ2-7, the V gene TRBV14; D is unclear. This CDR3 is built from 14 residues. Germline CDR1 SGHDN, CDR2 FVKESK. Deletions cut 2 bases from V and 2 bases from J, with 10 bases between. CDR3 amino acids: CASSQHGRPYEQYF. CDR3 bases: TGTGCCAGCAGCCAACACGGTCGCCCCTACGAGCAGTACTTC.

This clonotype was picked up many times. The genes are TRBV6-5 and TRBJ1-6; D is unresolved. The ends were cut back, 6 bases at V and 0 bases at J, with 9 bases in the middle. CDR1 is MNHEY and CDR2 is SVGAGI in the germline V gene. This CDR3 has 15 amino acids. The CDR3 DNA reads TGTGCCAGCAGCCAACAGAGCTCCTATAATTCACCCCTCCACTTT. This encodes CASSQQSSYNSPLHF.

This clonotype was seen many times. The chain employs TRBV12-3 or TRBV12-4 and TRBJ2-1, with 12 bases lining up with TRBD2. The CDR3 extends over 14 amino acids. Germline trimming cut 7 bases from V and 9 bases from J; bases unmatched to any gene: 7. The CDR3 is CASTRTSGIGEQFF. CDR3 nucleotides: TGTGCCAGCACCCGGACTAGCGGGATTGGTGAGCAGTTCTTC.

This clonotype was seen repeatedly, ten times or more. The DNA for the CDR3 is TGCAGTGCTAGATACAGGGAGTCCTACGAGCAGTACTTC. The encoded protein is CSARYRESYEQYF. This chain links TRBV20-1 with TRBJ2-7; a weak D match, TRBD1 (6 bases). Germline values: CDR1 DFQATT, CDR2 SNEGSKA (reference sequence). V lost 2 bases and J 1 base, leaving 9 bases between the germline ends. This CDR3 is built from 13 residues.

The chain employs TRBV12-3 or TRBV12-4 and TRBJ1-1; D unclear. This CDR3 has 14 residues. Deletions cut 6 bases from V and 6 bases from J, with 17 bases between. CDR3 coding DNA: TGTGCCAGCAGCCAAGACTTCTTTGGGGCTGAAGCTTTCTTT. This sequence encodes CASSQDFFGAEAFF.

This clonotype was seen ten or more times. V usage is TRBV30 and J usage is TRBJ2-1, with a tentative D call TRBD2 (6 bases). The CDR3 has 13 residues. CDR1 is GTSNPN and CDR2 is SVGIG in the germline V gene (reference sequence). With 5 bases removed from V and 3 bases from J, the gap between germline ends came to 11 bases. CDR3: CAWSPDYYNEQFF. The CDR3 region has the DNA TGTGCCTGGTCCCCGGACTACTACAATGAGCAGTTCTTC.

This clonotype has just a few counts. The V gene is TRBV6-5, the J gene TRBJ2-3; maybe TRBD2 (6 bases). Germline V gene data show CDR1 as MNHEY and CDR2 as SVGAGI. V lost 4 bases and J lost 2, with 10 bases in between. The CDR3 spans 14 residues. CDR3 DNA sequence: TGTGCCAGCAGTTTTGTAGCGGTCACAGATACGCAGTATTTT. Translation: CASSFVAVTDTQYF.

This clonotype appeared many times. The CDR3 nucleotides are TGTGCCAGCAGCGTAGGCGGAATGAACACCGGGGAGCTGTTTTTT. This gives the protein CASSVGGMNTGELFF. The V and J genes are TRBV9 and TRBJ2-2, with D hard to call. The germline V and J ends were trimmed by 0 bases and 1 base, with 7 bases remaining between them. The CDR3 extends over 15 amino acids. Germline V lookup: CDR1 SGDLS, CDR2 YYNGEE.

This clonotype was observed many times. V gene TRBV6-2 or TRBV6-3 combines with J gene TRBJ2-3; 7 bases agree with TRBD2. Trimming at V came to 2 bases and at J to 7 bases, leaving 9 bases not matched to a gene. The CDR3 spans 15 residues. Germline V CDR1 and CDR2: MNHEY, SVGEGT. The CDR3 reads CASSYGETSINTQYF. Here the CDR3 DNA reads TGTGCCAGCAGTTACGGCGAGACTAGCATAAATACGCAGTATTTT.

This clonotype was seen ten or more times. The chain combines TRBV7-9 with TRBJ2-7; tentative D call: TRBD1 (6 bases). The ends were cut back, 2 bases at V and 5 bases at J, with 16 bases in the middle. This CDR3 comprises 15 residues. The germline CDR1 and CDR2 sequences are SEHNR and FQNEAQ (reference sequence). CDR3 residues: CASSLHGPGVNEQYF. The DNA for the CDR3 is TGTGCCAGCAGCTTACATGGACCAGGGGTCAACGAGCAGTACTTC.

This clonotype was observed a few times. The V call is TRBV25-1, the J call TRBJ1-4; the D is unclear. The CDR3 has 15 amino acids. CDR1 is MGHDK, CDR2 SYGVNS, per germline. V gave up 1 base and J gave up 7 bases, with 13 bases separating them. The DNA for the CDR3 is TGTGCCAGCAGTGAATTTGGAAGTGCCGGTGAAAAACTGTTTTTT. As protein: CASSEFGSAGEKLFF.

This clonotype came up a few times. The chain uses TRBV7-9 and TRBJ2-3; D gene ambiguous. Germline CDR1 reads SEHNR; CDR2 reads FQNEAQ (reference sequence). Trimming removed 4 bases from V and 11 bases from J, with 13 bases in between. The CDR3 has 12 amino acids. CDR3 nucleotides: TGTGCCAGCAGCTCGTCAACGCCTGTGCAGTATTTT. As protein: CASSSSTPVQYF.

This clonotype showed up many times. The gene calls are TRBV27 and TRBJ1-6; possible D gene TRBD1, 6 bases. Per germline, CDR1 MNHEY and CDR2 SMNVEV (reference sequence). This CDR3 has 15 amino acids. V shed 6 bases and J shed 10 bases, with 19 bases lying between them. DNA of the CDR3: TGTGCCAGCAGCTACGGGGGGCTCAAGGCCTCACCCCTCCACTTT. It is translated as CASSYGGLKASPLHF.

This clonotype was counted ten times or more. Here the CDR3 DNA reads TGCAGCGTTGATTCGGGGGAGGACTCTGGAAACACCATATATTTT. Its protein is CSVDSGEDSGNTIYF. This rearrangement joins TRBV29-1 to TRBJ1-3; D is possibly TRBD1 (5 bases). The CDR3 is 15 amino acids. The V end lost 3 bases, the J end lost 0 bases, and 12 bases lay between the germline ends. The germline CDR1 and CDR2 sequences are SQVTM and ANQGSEA.

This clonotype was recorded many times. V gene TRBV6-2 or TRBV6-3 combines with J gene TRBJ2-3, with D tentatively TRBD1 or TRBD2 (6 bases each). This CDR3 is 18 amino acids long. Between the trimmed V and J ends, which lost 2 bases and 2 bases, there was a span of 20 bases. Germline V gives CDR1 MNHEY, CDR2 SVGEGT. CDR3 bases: TGTGCCAGCAGTTACCCCCTAAAGGGGGAGGCAACCACAGATACGCAGTATTTT. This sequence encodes CASSYPLKGEATTDTQYF.

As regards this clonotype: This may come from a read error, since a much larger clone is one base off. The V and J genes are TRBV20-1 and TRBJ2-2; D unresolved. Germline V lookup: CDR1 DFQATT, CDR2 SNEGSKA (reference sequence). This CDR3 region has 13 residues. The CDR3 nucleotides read TGCAGTGGTAGAGATCCGGGCAACGGGGAGCTGTTTTTT. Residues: CSGRDPGNGELFF.

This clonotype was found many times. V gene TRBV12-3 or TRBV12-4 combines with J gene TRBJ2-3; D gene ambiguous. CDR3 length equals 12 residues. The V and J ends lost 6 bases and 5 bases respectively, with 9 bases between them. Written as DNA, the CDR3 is TGTGCCAGCAGCTCCCATGTAGATACGCAGTATTTT. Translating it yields CASSSHVDTQYF.